This entry lists 9 T cell receptor beta chains sequenced from one sample in a study of response to subunit inactivated influenza vaccine. TCRdb independently ran MiXCR on the RT-PCR reads; one entry per CDR3 protein. This repertoire shows roughly 520,000 distinct CDR3 sequences, 25% found once; its top ten account for 1.5% to 2%. The sequences come from CD4+ T cells sorted from PBMCs, collected 5 to 6 days after vaccination. These receptor sequences come from a middle-aged man who received an inactivated influenza vaccine.

CDR3 coding DNA: TGTGCCAGCAGCTTGGACAGGTTGAATGAGCAGTTCTTC. Translation gives CASSLDRLNEQFF. J is TRBJ2-1 and V is TRBV7-2; TRBD1 aligns across 7 bases. Germline values: CDR1 SGHTA, CDR2 FQGNSA. V lost 3 bases, J lost 7 bases, and 3 bases stayed unmatched. The CDR3 consists of 13 residues.

V usage is TRBV24-1 and J usage is TRBJ2-5; 9 bases are a match to TRBD1. Germline V gene data show CDR1 as KGHDR and CDR2 as SFDVKD. This CDR3 contains 16 residues. V shed 3 bases, J shed 5 bases, and the junction held 9 bases outside the gene matches. The CDR3 coding sequence is TGTGCCACCAGTGATATTGGACAGGGGATTGGGGAGACCCAGTACTTC. Protein product: CATSDIGQGIGETQYF.

This clonotype was observed at least ten times. This chain links TRBV12-3 or TRBV12-4 with TRBJ1-6, with 9 bases fitting TRBD1. V was clipped by 1 base and J by 9 bases; unmatched bases: 1. The CDR3 has 14 amino acids. CDR3 amino acids: CASSLDRGLSPLHF. DNA of the CDR3: TGTGCCAGCAGTTTAGACAGGGGGCTTTCACCCCTCCACTTT.

This clonotype was seen more than once but under ten times. The V and J genes are TRBV12-1 and TRBJ2-2; the D call TRBD1 from the table was never checked on the DNA. TRBV12-1 is noted as a pseudogene. The CDR3 loop spans 14 amino acids. CDR3 bases: TGTGCCAGCAGGTACAGGACGAACACCGGGGAGCTGTTTTTT. This gives the protein CASRYRTNTGELFF.

In its sample, this clonotype was seen a few times. The genes are TRBV4-1 and TRBJ2-5; no definite D call. V was pared by 5 bases and J by 2 bases, with 15 bases between. CDR3 size: 15 residues. CDR1 and CDR2 (germline): MGHRA, YSYEKL. This CDR3 is CASSSNAQVQETQYF. CDR3 bases: TGCGCCAGCAGCTCCAACGCGCAGGTTCAAGAGACCCAGTACTTC.

This clonotype was seen only a few times. This chain connects TRBV6-2 or TRBV6-3 to TRBJ2-3; 15 nucleotides line up with TRBD2. The CDR3 has 17 residues. In germline, CDR1 is MNHEY, CDR2 SVGEGT. With 2 bases clipped from V and 4 bases from J, the junction kept 4 bases outside the gene matches. The CDR3 reads CASSYPGLAGGADTQYF. The CDR3 DNA is TGTGCCAGCAGTTACCCGGGACTAGCGGGAGGCGCAGATACGCAGTATTTT.

The chain recombines TRBV29-1 with TRBJ2-5, with 8 bases matching TRBD1. Looked up from germline, CDR1 is SQVTM and CDR2 is ANQGSEA. Germline trimming cut 6 bases from V and 5 bases from J; bases unmatched to any gene: 2. The CDR3 loop spans 11 amino acids. Here the CDR3 DNA reads TGCAGCGTGACAGGGGTCGAGACCCAGTACTTC. As protein: CSVTGVETQYF.

CDR3 protein: CASSPRQRGGSNEQFF. The CDR3 nucleotides read TGTGCCAGCAGCCCCCGGCAGCGGGGGGGATCTAATGAGCAGTTCTTC. The V gene is TRBV7-2, the J gene TRBJ2-1, with 10 bases identical to TRBD2. The CDR3 is 16 amino acids. From germline, CDR1 is SGHTA and CDR2 FQGNSA. The V and J ends lost 5 bases and 7 bases, in that order; junction bases with no gene match: 11.

The CDR3 DNA sequence: TGCGCCAGCAGCTTGAACTTGGAGACCCAGTACTTC. Its translation: CASSLNLETQYF. V is TRBV5-1 and J is TRBJ2-5; D is unclear. The CDR3 is 12 residues long. Trimming left V 1 base short and J 5 bases short, with 6 bases between. The germline V gene has CDR1 SGHRS and CDR2 YFSETQ. Variable domain in full (rest from reference TRBV5-1 and TRBJ2-5): KAGVTQTPRYLIKTRGQQVTLSCSPISGHRSVSWYQQTPGQGLQFLFEYFSETQRNKGNFPGRFSGRQFSNSRSEMNVSTLELGDSALYLCASSLNLETQYFGPGTRLLVL.